The 13 T cell receptor beta chains below all came from one sample that was sequenced in a study of blood T cell repertoires in COVID-19. This table comes from immunoSEQ multiplex PCR, and its TCRdb copy is limited to in-frame clones, with some not included. The top ten hold roughly 2.5% of the sample, which has under 150,000 clones, 80% to 90% seen once. The sample was peripheral blood. All receptors derive from a man between 50 and 59 years old with active COVID-19.

J is TRBJ2-3 and V is TRBV18; D perhaps matches TRBD1 (5 bases). The CDR3 runs 15 residues. V shed 3 bases and J shed 0 bases, with 10 bases lying between them. Germline-derived CDR1 and CDR2 are KGHSH and LQKENI. The CDR3 loop reads CASSPGGASTDTQYF. DNA for the CDR3: TGTGCCAGCTCACCGGGTGGGGCTAGCACAGATACGCAGTATTTT.

The chain is built from TRBV6-5 and TRBJ1-1; 9 bases map to TRBD1. V was pared by 2 bases and J by 10 bases, with 5 bases of the junction left unmatched. The CDR3 covers 13 residues. The germline V gene encodes CDR1 MNHEY and CDR2 SVGAGI. CDR3 nucleotides: TGTGCCAGCAGTTACACCCGGGACAGGGTAGCTTTCTTT. It specifies CASSYTRDRVAFF.

The rearrangement uses TRBV5-1 and TRBJ1-3; D uncertain. CDR1 and CDR2 from the germline V gene are SGHRS and YFSETQ. Trimming took off 5 bases at V and 0 bases at J, with 9 bases between the two ends. This CDR3 region has 14 residues. For the CDR3, the DNA is TGCGCCAGCAGTGACGGGAGCTCTGGAAACACCATATATTTT. Translated, it gives CASSDGSSGNTIYF.

The CDR3 is CASSSQTGRPGELFF. The CDR3 bases are TGTGCCAGCAGCTCCCAGACAGGGAGACCCGGGGAGCTGTTTTTT. The chain employs TRBV11-2 and TRBJ2-2; 7 positions match TRBD1. The length of the CDR3 is 15 residues. Germline assignment: CDR1 SGHAT and CDR2 FQNNGV. The trim removed 4 bases at V and 6 bases at J, leaving 8 bases unmatched.

This rearrangement joins TRBV5-4 to TRBJ2-7; TRBD1 is a possible D gene (6 bases). The CDR3 covers 14 residues. V shed 1 base and J shed 4 bases, with 12 bases lying between them. Per the germline V gene, CDR1 is SGHNT and CDR2 is YYREEE (reference sequence). The CDR3 loop is CASSLSGGRYEQYF. CDR3 nucleotides: TGTGCCAGCAGCTTGTCTGGGGGCCGGTACGAGCAGTACTTC.

This clone was counted a single time. V usage is TRBV5-6 and J usage is TRBJ2-5; a possible D gene is TRBD2 (7 bases). Per the germline V gene, CDR1 is SGHDT and CDR2 is YYEEEE. This CDR3 has 16 amino acids. Trimming took 3 bases from V and 5 from J, leaving 20 bases between them. CDR3 residues: CASSSYLGGAYETQYF. DNA for the CDR3: TGTGCCAGCAGCTCCTACCTGGGGGGGGCTTATGAGACCCAGTACTTC.

The chain combines TRBV5-1 with TRBJ1-1, with D perhaps TRBD1 (5 bases). The V gene lost 3 bases and the J gene lost 1 base, with 10 bases spanning the gap. The CDR3 runs to 14 residues. The germline V gene encodes CDR1 SGHRS and CDR2 YFSETQ. CDR3 coding DNA: TGCGCCAGCAGCTGGGAAACAGGGAACACTGAAGCTTTCTTT. This codes for CASSWETGNTEAFF.

This clone appeared a single time. The V call is TRBV9, the J call TRBJ2-3; 8 bases line up with TRBD2. Germline assignment: CDR1 SGDLS and CDR2 YYNGEE. The CDR3 spans 15 residues. V gave up 2 bases and J gave up 6 bases; unmatched junction bases: 8. CDR3 nucleotide sequence: TGTGCCAGCAGCGTCAGCGGGGGAGCCCGGGATACGCAGTATTTT. Translation: CASSVSGGARDTQYF.

This sequence joins TRBV7-8 and TRBJ2-2, with D possibly TRBD1 on 5 matching bases. V lost 5 bases and J lost 7, with 17 bases in between. Germline V gene data show CDR1 as SGHVS and CDR2 as FQNEAQ. This CDR3 spans 15 amino acids. CDR3 bases: TGTGCCAGCAGCGCCAGGCAGGGTGACAGCGGGGAGCTGTTTTTT. It translates to CASSARQGDSGELFF.

The chain uses TRBV4-3 and TRBJ2-7; TRBD2 matches at 9 bases. J was trimmed by 3 bases and V by 1 base; bases with no gene match: 4. Per germline, CDR1 LGHNA and CDR2 YSLEER. This CDR3 comprises 15 residues. The CDR3 is CASSQARGGLYEQYF. The CDR3 bases are TGCGCCAGCAGCCAAGCGCGGGGGGGACTCTACGAGCAGTACTTC.

This chain joins TRBV6-5 and TRBJ1-2; 7 nucleotides agree with TRBD1. Trimming at V came to 7 bases and at J to 8 bases, leaving 7 bases not matched to a gene. The CDR3 loop spans 12 amino acids. CDR1 and CDR2 from the germline V gene are MNHEY and SVGAGI. CDR3 DNA: TGTGCCAGCACCGAAGGGGGCTTAGGCTACACCTTC. This sequence encodes CASTEGGLGYTF.

The chain uses TRBV3-1 (or the pseudogene TRBV3-2) and TRBJ2-6, with TRBD1 identical over 7 bases. The V gene's germline CDR1 is LGHDT and CDR2 YNNKEL (reference sequence). This CDR3 contains 15 residues. V shed 2 bases, J shed 4 bases, and the junction held 2 bases outside the gene matches. The CDR3: CASSQTGVGANVLTF. The CDR3 DNA reads as TGTGCCAGCAGCCAAACAGGGGTCGGGGCCAACGTCCTGACTTTC.

In its sample, this clone was seen once. This rearrangement joins TRBV9 to TRBJ2-7; D is perhaps TRBD2 (7 bases). The CDR3 runs to 13 residues. Looked up from germline, CDR1 is SGDLS and CDR2 is YYNGEE. V dropped 4 bases and J dropped 6 bases, with 14 bases sitting between them. The CDR3 DNA reads TGTGCCAGCAGCTCCTTAGGGGGGGTCGAGCAGTACTTC. Translated, it gives CASSSLGGVEQYF.